This T cell receptor beta chain was documented in a study of T cell repertoires in ileal Crohn's disease. The wider study: The M0 sample came from the inflamed ileal portion of the resected specimen. Per sample, roughly 530 nanograms of biopsy DNA were TCRB immunosequenced.

Libraries were prepared by immunoSEQ multiplex PCR; TCRdb keeps only in-frame clonotypes and omits some of them. The data show about 16,000 clones, more than 90% seen once. Study results and limitations: High-frequency clones were more common in sorted CD8 than CD4 cells.

Remarks on this clone: Its antigen is not identified.

Indicated time point: inflamed ileum from the surgical specimen. This CDR3 contains 16 residues. Per germline, CDR1 MDHEN and CDR2 SYDVKM. J gave up 0 bases and V 5 bases, and 6 bases lay outside the gene matches. The chain carries TRBV28 and TRBJ2-2, with 7 bases lining up with TRBD1. The clonotype was recovered from an adult with Crohn's disease. The material sequenced was ileal tissue. The CDR3 is CASSPSGTANTGELFF. DNA for the CDR3: TGTGCCAGCAGTCCGTCGGGGACAGCGAACACCGGGGAGCTGTTTTTT.